This entry is about one TCR beta chain. Its specificity is unknown. Amplification used 60 Vbeta primers and 13 Jbeta primers. This table comes from immunoSEQ multiplex PCR, and its TCRdb copy is limited to in-frame clones, with some not included. The sample contains over 200,000 clones, 85% to 90% of which appear only once. This entry comes from a study of cytomegalovirus exposure and HLA in healthy donors. Overall study context: Earlier, some 180 million T cells were analyzed, and around 100 million unique TCR beta sequences were found among them.

Regarding the study as a whole: In vitro assays verified that a few CMV-associated chains recognized CMV antigens specifically. Across donors, presence/absence analyses took sequencing depth to be roughly uniform.

V lost 1 base, J lost 3 bases, and 10 bases lay in between. This CDR3 contains 15 residues. Germline V lookup: CDR1 SEHNR, CDR2 FQNEAQ (reference sequence). The specimen sequenced was PBMCs. The sequence derives from a human donor in good health. The V gene is TRBV7-9, the J gene TRBJ2-4; D gene ambiguous. Here the CDR3 reads CASSLGGPNKNIQYF. The DNA for the CDR3 is TGTGCCAGCAGCTTAGGCGGTCCAAACAAAAACATTCAGTACTTC.